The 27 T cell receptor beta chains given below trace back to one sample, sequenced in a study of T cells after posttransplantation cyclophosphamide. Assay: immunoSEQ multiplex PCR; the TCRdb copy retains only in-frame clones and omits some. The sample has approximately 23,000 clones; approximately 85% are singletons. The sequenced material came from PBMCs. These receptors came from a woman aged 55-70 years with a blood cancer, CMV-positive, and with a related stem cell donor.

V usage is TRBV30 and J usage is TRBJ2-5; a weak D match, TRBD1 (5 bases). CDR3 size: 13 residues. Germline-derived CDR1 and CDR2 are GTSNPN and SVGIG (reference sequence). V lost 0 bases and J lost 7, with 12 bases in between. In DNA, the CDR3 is TGTGCCTGGAGTGTTAGGGGCCGGCGGACCCAGTACTTC. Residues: CAWSVRGRRTQYF.

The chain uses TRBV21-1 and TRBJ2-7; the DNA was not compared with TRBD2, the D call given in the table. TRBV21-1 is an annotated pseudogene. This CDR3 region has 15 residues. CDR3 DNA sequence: TGTGCCAGCAGCAGCAGACTAGCGACGAGAGGGGAGCAGTACTTC. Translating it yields CASSSRLATRGEQYF.

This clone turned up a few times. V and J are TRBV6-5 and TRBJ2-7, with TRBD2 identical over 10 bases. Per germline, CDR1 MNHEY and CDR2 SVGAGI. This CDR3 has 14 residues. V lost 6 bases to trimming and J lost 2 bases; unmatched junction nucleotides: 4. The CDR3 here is CASSRTSGAYEQYF. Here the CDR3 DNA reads TGTGCCAGCAGCCGCACTAGCGGGGCCTACGAGCAGTACTTC.

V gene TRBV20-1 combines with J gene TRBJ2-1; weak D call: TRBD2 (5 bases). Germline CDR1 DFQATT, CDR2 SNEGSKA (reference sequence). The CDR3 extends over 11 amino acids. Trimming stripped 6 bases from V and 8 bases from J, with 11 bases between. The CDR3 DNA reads TGCAGTGCACAGAGGGTGGATGAGCAGTTCTTC. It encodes CSAQRVDEQFF.

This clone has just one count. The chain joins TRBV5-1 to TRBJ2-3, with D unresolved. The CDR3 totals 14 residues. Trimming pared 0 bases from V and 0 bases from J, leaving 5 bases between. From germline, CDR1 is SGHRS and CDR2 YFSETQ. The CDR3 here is CASSLDGSTDTQYF. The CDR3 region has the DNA TGCGCCAGCAGCTTGGACGGGAGCACAGATACGCAGTATTTT.

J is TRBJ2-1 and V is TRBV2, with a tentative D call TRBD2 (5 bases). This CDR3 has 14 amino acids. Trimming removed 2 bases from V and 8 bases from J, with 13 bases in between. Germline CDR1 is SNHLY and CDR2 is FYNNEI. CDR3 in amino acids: CASSEPLAGDEQFF. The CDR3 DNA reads TGTGCCAGCAGTGAACCGCTAGCTGGGGATGAGCAGTTCTTC.

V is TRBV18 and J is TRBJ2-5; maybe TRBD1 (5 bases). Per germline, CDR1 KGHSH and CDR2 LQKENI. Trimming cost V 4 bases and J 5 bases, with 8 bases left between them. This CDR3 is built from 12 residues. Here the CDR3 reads CASSLKGETQYF. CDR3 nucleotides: TGTGCCAGCTCACTGAAGGGGGAGACCCAGTACTTC.

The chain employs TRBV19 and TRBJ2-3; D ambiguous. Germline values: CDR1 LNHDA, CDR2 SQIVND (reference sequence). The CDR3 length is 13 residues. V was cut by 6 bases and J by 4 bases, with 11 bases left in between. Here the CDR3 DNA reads TGTGCCAGTAGATCGACAAGACCAGATACGCAGTATTTT. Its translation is CASRSTRPDTQYF.

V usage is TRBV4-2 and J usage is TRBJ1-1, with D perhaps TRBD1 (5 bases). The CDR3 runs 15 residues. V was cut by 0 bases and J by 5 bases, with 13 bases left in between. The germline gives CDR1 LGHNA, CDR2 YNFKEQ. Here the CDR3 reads CASSQETKGVTEAFF. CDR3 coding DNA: TGTGCCAGCAGCCAAGAGACGAAAGGGGTGACTGAAGCTTTCTTT.

The chain's CDR3 is CASSLAISTETGELFF. DNA for the CDR3: TGTGCCAGCAGCTTAGCCATATCGACGGAGACCGGGGAGCTGTTTTTT. The chain couples TRBV7-6 to TRBJ2-2; D is ambiguous. The V and J ends lost 0 bases and 5 bases respectively, with 13 bases between them. CDR3 length equals 16 residues. The germline V gene has CDR1 SGHVS and CDR2 FNYEAQ.

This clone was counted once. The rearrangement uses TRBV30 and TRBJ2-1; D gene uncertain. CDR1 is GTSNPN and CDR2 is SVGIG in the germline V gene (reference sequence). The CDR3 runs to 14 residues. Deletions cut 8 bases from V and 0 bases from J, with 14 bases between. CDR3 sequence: CAAPQISSYNEQFF. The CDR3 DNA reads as TGTGCCGCCCCACAGATTAGCTCCTACAATGAGCAGTTCTTC.

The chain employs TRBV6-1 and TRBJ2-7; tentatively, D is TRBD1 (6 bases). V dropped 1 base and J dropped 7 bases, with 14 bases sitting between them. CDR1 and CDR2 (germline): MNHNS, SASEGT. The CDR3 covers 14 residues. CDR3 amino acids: CASSEGTEGVEQYF. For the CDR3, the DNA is TGTGCCAGCAGTGAAGGGACCGAGGGGGTTGAGCAGTACTTC.

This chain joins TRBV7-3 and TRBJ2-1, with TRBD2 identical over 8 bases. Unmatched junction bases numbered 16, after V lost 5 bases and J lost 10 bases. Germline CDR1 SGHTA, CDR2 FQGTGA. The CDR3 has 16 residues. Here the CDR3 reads CASSPLAGRTVGEQFF. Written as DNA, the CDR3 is TGTGCCAGCAGCCCCTTAGCGGGAAGAACGGTTGGGGAGCAGTTCTTC.

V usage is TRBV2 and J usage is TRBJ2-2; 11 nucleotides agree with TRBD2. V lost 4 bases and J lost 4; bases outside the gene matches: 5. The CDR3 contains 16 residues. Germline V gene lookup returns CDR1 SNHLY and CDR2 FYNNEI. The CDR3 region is CASSVNSGRATGELFF. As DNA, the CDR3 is TGTGCCAGCAGTGTAAATAGCGGGAGGGCCACCGGGGAGCTGTTTTTT.

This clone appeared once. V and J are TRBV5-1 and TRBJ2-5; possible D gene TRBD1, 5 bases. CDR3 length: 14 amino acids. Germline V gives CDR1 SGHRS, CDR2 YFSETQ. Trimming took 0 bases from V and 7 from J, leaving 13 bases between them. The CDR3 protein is CASSLEMGQGTQYF. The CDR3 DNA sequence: TGCGCCAGCAGCTTGGAAATGGGCCAGGGGACCCAGTACTTC.

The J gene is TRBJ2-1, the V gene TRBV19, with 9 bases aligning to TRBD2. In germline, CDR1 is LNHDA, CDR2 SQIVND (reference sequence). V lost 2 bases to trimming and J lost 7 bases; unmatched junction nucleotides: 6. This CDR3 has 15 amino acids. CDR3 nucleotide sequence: TGTGCCAGTAGTATACGGGCGGGAGGGCCAAATGAGCAGTTCTTC. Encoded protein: CASSIRAGGPNEQFF.

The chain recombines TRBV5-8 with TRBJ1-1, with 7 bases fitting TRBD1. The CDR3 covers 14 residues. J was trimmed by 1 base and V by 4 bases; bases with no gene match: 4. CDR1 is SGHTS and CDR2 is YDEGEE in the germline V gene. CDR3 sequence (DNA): TGTGCCAGCAGCCACGGACAGGAGAACACTGAAGCTTTCTTT. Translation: CASSHGQENTEAFF.

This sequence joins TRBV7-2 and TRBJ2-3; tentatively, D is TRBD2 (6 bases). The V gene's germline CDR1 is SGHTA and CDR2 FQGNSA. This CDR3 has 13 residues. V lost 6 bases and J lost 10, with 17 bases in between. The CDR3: CASSQNPGLAQYF. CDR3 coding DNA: TGTGCCAGCAGTCAAAACCCGGGACTGGCGCAGTATTTT.

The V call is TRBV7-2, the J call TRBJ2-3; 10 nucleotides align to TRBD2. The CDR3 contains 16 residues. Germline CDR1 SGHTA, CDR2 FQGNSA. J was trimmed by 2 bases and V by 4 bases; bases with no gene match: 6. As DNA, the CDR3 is TGTGCCAGCAGCTCGCTAGCGGGAGCCTACACAGATACGCAGTATTTT. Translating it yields CASSSLAGAYTDTQYF.

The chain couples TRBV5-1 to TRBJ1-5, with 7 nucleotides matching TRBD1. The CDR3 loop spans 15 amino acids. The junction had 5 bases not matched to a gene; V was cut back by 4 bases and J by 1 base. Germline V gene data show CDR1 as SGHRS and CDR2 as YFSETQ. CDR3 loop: CASSLGGLSNQPQHF. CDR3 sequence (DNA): TGCGCCAGCAGCCTAGGGGGCCTGAGCAATCAGCCCCAGCATTTT.

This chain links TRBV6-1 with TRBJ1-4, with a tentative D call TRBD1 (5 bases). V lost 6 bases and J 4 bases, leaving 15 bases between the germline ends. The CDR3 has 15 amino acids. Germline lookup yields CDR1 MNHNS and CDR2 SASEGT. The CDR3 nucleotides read TGTGCCAGCAGCCGGAATGGGGCTCATAATGAAAAACTGTTTTTT. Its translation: CASSRNGAHNEKLFF.

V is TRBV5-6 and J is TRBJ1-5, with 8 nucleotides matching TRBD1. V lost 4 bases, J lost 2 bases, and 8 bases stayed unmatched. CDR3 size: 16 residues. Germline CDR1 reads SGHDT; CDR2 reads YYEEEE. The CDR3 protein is CASSLQGEYGNQPQHF. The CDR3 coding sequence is TGTGCCAGCAGCCTACAGGGGGAGTACGGCAATCAGCCCCAGCATTTT.

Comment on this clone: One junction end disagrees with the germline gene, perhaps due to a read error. CDR3 DNA: TGTGCCTGGAGTGTACGGCCCAGGGGGAACCCTGAAGCTTTCTTT. Its protein is CAWSVRPRGNPEAFF. The V gene is TRBV30, the J gene TRBJ1-1, with 7 bases aligning to TRBD1. The germline V gene encodes CDR1 GTSNPN and CDR2 SVGIG (reference sequence). The CDR3 runs to 15 residues.

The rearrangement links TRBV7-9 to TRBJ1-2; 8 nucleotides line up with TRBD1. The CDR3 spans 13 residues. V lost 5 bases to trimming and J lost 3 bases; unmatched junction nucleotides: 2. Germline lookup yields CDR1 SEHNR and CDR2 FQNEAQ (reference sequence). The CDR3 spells CASSNRGDYGYTF. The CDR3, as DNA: TGTGCCAGCAGCAACAGGGGGGACTATGGCTACACCTTC. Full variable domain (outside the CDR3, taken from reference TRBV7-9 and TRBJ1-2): DTGVSQNPRHKITKRGQNVTFRCDPISEHNRLYWYRQTLGQGPEFLTYFQNEAQLEKSRLLSDRFSAERPKGSFSTLEIQRTEQGDSAMYLCASSNRGDYGYTFGSGTRLTVV.

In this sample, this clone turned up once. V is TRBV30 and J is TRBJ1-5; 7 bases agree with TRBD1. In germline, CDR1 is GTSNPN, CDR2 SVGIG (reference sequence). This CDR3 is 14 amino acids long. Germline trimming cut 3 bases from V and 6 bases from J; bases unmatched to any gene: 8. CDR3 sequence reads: CAWRPDRDGQPQHF. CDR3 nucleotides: TGTGCCTGGAGACCCGACAGGGACGGTCAGCCCCAGCATTTT.

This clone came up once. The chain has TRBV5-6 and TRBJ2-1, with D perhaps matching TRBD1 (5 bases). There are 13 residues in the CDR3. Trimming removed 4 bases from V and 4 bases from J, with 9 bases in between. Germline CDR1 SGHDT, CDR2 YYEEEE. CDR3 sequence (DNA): TGTGCCAGCAGCCCGACAGTGTACAATGAGCAGTTCTTC. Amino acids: CASSPTVYNEQFF.

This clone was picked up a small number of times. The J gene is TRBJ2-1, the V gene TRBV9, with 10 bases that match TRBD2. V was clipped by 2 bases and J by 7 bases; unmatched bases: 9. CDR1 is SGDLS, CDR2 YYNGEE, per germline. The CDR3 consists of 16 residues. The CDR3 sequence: CASSVLASGSLNEQFF. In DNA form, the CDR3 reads TGTGCCAGCAGCGTCTTGGCTAGCGGGAGTTTAAATGAGCAGTTCTTC.